One and the same sample provided the 25 T cell receptor beta chains below, sequenced in a study of blood T cell repertoires in COVID-19. TCRdb keeps only in-frame clones here, not all; method: immunoSEQ multiplex PCR. The table lists about 180,000 clones, approximately 83% of them singletons. The sample taken for sequencing was peripheral blood. Source of these receptors: a human donor with active or convalescent COVID-19. The donor label of this sample is uncertain.

V is TRBV4-2 and J is TRBJ1-3; D perhaps matches TRBD1 (6 bases). The V gene lost 0 bases and the J gene lost 1 base, with 10 bases spanning the gap. Germline V gene sequence: CDR1 LGHNA, CDR2 YNFKEQ. The CDR3 has 16 amino acids. This CDR3 is CASSQDRGNSGNTIYF. CDR3 DNA: TGTGCCAGCAGCCAAGACAGGGGAAATTCTGGAAACACCATATATTTT.

The rearrangement joins TRBV19 to TRBJ2-1; D call uncertain. Germline V gives CDR1 LNHDA, CDR2 SQIVND (reference sequence). The CDR3 is made up of 14 amino acids. V was cut by 4 bases and J by 5 bases, with 12 bases left in between. As DNA, the CDR3 is TGTGCCAGTAGTAGCCCCCCACCTAACAATGAGCAGTTCTTC. This encodes CASSSPPPNNEQFF.

The sample holds one count of this clone. This sequence joins TRBV6-2 or TRBV6-3 and TRBJ1-6; TRBD1 aligns across 7 bases. V lost 6 bases to trimming and J lost 10 bases; unmatched junction nucleotides: 12. CDR3 length: 15 residues. Germline V gene data show CDR1 as MNHEY and CDR2 as SVGEGT. The CDR3 nucleotides read TGTGCCAGCAGCCTCCAGGGGGGAGTTGCCTCACCCCTCCACTTT. This translates into CASSLQGGVASPLHF.

V and J are TRBV2 and TRBJ2-4; TRBD2 agrees at 7 bases. With V trimmed by 2 bases and J by 8 bases, 9 bases remained unmatched. This CDR3 spans 15 amino acids. Germline V gene data show CDR1 as SNHLY and CDR2 as FYNNEI. The CDR3 here is CASSESSGFLDIQYF. The CDR3 DNA follows: TGTGCCAGCAGTGAAAGTAGCGGGTTTTTGGACATTCAGTACTTC.

As to this clone: Additional DNA sequences in this sample encode the identical CDR3. The gene calls are TRBV12-3 or TRBV12-4 and TRBJ2-1; the D gene is possibly TRBD2 (6 bases). The CDR3 runs 13 residues. The V gene lost 3 bases and the J gene lost 4 bases, with 7 bases spanning the gap. Here the CDR3 reads CASSLGGYNEQFF. The CDR3 bases are TGTGCCAGCAGTTTGGGGGGTTACAATGAGCAGTTCTTC.

The CDR3 sequence is CASSLRDSYEQYF. The CDR3 DNA follows: TGTGCCAGCAGTTTGCGAGACTCCTACGAGCAGTACTTC. The gene calls are TRBV27 and TRBJ2-7; D is uncertain. Germline V gene data show CDR1 as MNHEY and CDR2 as SMNVEV (reference sequence). The CDR3 is 13 residues long. Trimming left V 3 bases short and J 0 bases short, with 6 bases between.

Here the CDR3 DNA reads TGTGCCAGCAGTGGAACAGGGAACGAGCAGTACTTC. Translated: CASSGTGNEQYF. The rearrangement uses TRBV25-1 and TRBJ2-7; a possible D gene is TRBD1 (6 bases). V lost 4 bases and J lost 5, with 9 bases in between. Germline CDR1 reads MGHDK; CDR2 reads SYGVNS. The CDR3 runs 12 residues.

V usage is TRBV6-4 and J usage is TRBJ2-3; TRBD1 is a possible D gene (5 bases). In germline, CDR1 is MRHNA, CDR2 SNTAGT. This CDR3 is built from 13 residues. Trimming left V 6 bases short and J 3 bases short, with 10 bases between. The CDR3 is CASSLQGTDTQYF. CDR3 nucleotides: TGTGCCAGCAGCCTTCAGGGAACAGATACGCAGTATTTT.

V and J are TRBV5-1 and TRBJ2-5, with 9 bases lining up with TRBD1. This CDR3 has 16 residues. Germline loops: CDR1 SGHRS, CDR2 YFSETQ. The V gene end was trimmed by 0 bases and the J gene end by 4 bases; junction bases not matched to a gene: 7. The CDR3 DNA is TGCGCCAGCAGCTTGGGACTACAGGGGGCCGGAGAGACCCAGTACTTC. Its translation: CASSLGLQGAGETQYF.

This rearrangement joins TRBV11-2 to TRBJ2-5; no definite D call. Trimming removed 1 base from V and 1 base from J, with 13 bases in between. Per germline, CDR1 SGHAT and CDR2 FQNNGV. The length of the CDR3 is 16 residues. The CDR3 coding sequence is TGTGCCAGCAGCTTAGTTGCGCAGGTCTTCCAAGAGACCCAGTACTTC. Its protein is CASSLVAQVFQETQYF. The variable domain in full, with the rest retrieved from reference TRBV11-2 and TRBJ2-5, is EAGVAQSPRYKIIEKRQSVAFWCNPISGHATLYWYQQILGQGPKLLIQFQNNGVVDDSQLPKDRFSAERLKGVDSTLKIQPAKLEDSAVYLCASSLVAQVFQETQYFGPGTRLLVL.

The chain has TRBV6-5 and TRBJ1-1; D unresolved. The CDR3 is made up of 14 amino acids. From germline, CDR1 is MNHEY and CDR2 SVGAGI. With 2 bases removed from V and 5 bases from J, the gap between germline ends came to 12 bases. The CDR3 bases are TGTGCCAGCAGTTACCCCGGACGGGGAACTGAAGCTTTCTTT. Protein product: CASSYPGRGTEAFF.

The chain employs TRBV2 and TRBJ2-2; 7 positions agree with TRBD2. The J segment lost 5 bases and the V segment lost 4 bases, leaving 10 bases of the junction unmatched. The CDR3 is 16 amino acids. Germline CDR1 SNHLY, CDR2 FYNNEI. CDR3: CASSGFAGVATGELFF. CDR3 DNA sequence: TGTGCCAGCAGTGGATTCGCGGGAGTAGCAACCGGGGAGCTGTTTTTT.

V usage is TRBV5-1 and J usage is TRBJ2-2; 14 positions match TRBD2. V dropped 0 bases and J dropped 6; count of bases not matched to a gene: 7. Germline V gene lookup returns CDR1 SGHRS and CDR2 YFSETQ. The CDR3 has 18 residues. Here the CDR3 reads CASSLAGLAGVGSGELFF. The CDR3 nucleotides read TGCGCCAGCAGCTTGGCGGGACTAGCGGGAGTTGGATCCGGGGAGCTGTTTTTT.

V usage is TRBV28 and J usage is TRBJ1-2, with D maybe TRBD1 (6 bases). V gave up 8 bases and J gave up 7 bases, with 17 bases separating them. The CDR3 spans 13 residues. Germline CDR1 reads MDHEN; CDR2 reads SYDVKM. In DNA form, the CDR3 reads TGTGCCAGCGGTCGTGGGGGCGCATCTGGCTACACCTTC. Its translation: CASGRGGASGYTF.

V is TRBV3-1 (or the pseudogene TRBV3-2) and J is TRBJ2-3, with D maybe TRBD2 (7 bases). Per the germline V gene, CDR1 is LGHDT and CDR2 is YNNKEL (reference sequence). V lost 8 bases, J lost 8 bases, and 14 bases lay in between. The CDR3 loop spans 12 amino acids. CDR3 DNA: TGTGCCAGCCGTCTGGGGGGGGCTACGCAGTATTTT. This sequence encodes CASRLGGATQYF.

This chain uses TRBV7-2 with TRBJ2-2; 8 bases are a match to TRBD2. CDR1 SGHTA and CDR2 FQGNSA come from the germline V gene. The CDR3 runs to 15 residues. The J segment lost 4 bases and the V segment lost 5 bases, leaving 6 bases of the junction unmatched. The CDR3 spells CASSIGGAATGELFF. The CDR3 bases are TGTGCCAGCAGCATCGGGGGGGCGGCCACCGGGGAGCTGTTTTTT.

The V and J genes are TRBV2 and TRBJ1-1; no firm D call. The CDR3 consists of 13 residues. Germline loops: CDR1 SNHLY, CDR2 FYNNEI. V was clipped by 6 bases and J by 4 bases, with 12 bases between them. CDR3 amino acids: CASSLGPATEAFF. CDR3 nucleotides: TGTGCCAGCAGCCTTGGGCCGGCCACTGAAGCTTTCTTT.

The chain is built from TRBV2 and TRBJ2-7, with 8 bases aligning to TRBD1. This CDR3 spans 14 amino acids. Germline V gives CDR1 SNHLY, CDR2 FYNNEI. Germline trimming cut 4 bases from V and 6 bases from J; bases unmatched to any gene: 8. DNA of the CDR3: TGTGCCAGCAGTGGGACAGGGACCTACGGCGAGCAGTACTTC. As protein: CASSGTGTYGEQYF.

This chain joins TRBV19 and TRBJ1-1; 7 bases are a match to TRBD1. The ends lost 5 bases at V and 1 base at J; junction bases unmatched: 7. Per germline, CDR1 LNHDA and CDR2 SQIVND (reference sequence). The CDR3 extends over 15 amino acids. Here the CDR3 DNA reads TGTGCCAGTAGTGCCACCGGGACAGCGAACACTGAAGCTTTCTTT. As protein: CASSATGTANTEAFF.

The chain is built from TRBV14 and TRBJ2-7; the match to TRBD2 covers 10 bases. V shed 5 bases and J 3 bases; nucleotides not matched to a gene: 7. This CDR3 contains 15 residues. Germline V gene sequence: CDR1 SGHDN, CDR2 FVKESK. This CDR3 is CASSVTSGIIYEQYF. CDR3 nucleotides: TGTGCCAGCAGCGTTACTAGCGGGATAATCTACGAGCAGTACTTC.

The chain links TRBV5-4 to TRBJ2-5; D may be TRBD1 (7 bases). The CDR3 has 15 residues. V lost 0 bases, J lost 2 bases, and 11 bases lay in between. The V gene's germline CDR1 is SGHNT and CDR2 YYREEE (reference sequence). The DNA for the CDR3 is TGTGCCAGCAGCTTGGCCAGGGGGGTTCAAGAGACCCAGTACTTC. Translated, it gives CASSLARGVQETQYF.

CDR3 nucleotides: TGCGCCAGCGCCGAGGGAGGGGCGGAGGGGGATACGCAGTATTTT. Translation gives CASAEGGAEGDTQYF. The chain couples TRBV5-1 to TRBJ2-3; TRBD2 agrees at 7 bases. The CDR3 totals 15 residues. The germline CDR1 and CDR2 sequences are SGHRS and YFSETQ. Losses at the gene ends were 7 bases for V and 6 bases for J; bases not matched to a gene: 14.

The rearrangement links TRBV2 to TRBJ1-3; possible D gene TRBD1, 5 bases. The CDR3 runs 17 residues. The ends were cut back, 2 bases at V and 0 bases at J, with 14 bases in the middle. Per germline, CDR1 SNHLY and CDR2 FYNNEI. CDR3 region: CASSELGGASSGNTIYF. The CDR3 DNA reads as TGTGCCAGCAGTGAATTAGGAGGGGCCTCCTCTGGAAACACCATATATTTT.

The chain combines TRBV9 with TRBJ1-3; 7 nucleotides align to TRBD1. The CDR3 runs 15 residues. V shed 0 bases and J 4 bases; nucleotides not matched to a gene: 4. Per germline, CDR1 SGDLS and CDR2 YYNGEE. The CDR3: CASSVGQGEGNTIYF. The CDR3 region has the DNA TGTGCCAGCAGCGTAGGCCAGGGGGAGGGAAACACCATATATTTT.

The table lists this clone with a count of one. The rearrangement joins TRBV9 to TRBJ2-2, with D possibly TRBD1 on 5 matching bases. V was cut by 3 bases and J by 2 bases, with 11 bases left in between. Germline CDR1 is SGDLS and CDR2 is YYNGEE. This CDR3 has 15 amino acids. The CDR3 is CASSAEGVNTGELFF. In nucleotides, the CDR3 is TGTGCCAGCAGCGCTGAAGGGGTTAACACCGGGGAGCTGTTTTTT.